This T cell receptor beta chain was recorded in a study of blood T cell repertoires in COVID-19 (dated by TCRdb to between 2020 and 2021). General notes on the study: Samples covering the acute and convalescent phases of COVID-19 were provided by collaborators in the United States, Italy and Spain. The material from the prospective study consisted of cDNA or gDNA derived from T cells, B-cell-depleted T cells, or PBMCs. Subjects who had been exposed to COVID-19, were actively infected with it, or had recovered from it provided the deeply sampled blood TCRbeta repertoires that made up the dataset. A freely available public database, intended as a resource for researchers studying the immune response to SARS-CoV-2, is where the repertoires were released. Samples came from the ongoing ImmuneRACE study (first 160 participants) plus 1,254 subjects from 6 global collaborators. Nearly every sample came with metadata listing a de-identified subject ID, COVID-19 status, age in years and sex. Where HLA class I and class II types were available, the types were taken from metadata supplied by the sample provider, not from assay-based typing.

Paper-wide results and their limitations: The amount of clinical and demographic metadata varied by source and participant and was provided uncurated.

In this sample, this clone turned up once. Its antigen specificity is not known. No base quality values were provided; no much bigger clone lies one nucleotide off. TCRbeta CDR3 regions were amplified from genomic DNA using the immunoSEQ Assay, a bias-controlled multiplex PCR. As for the original processing: Nucleated cell counts per sample were estimated from amplification of reference gene primers within the assay. Sequence reads were collapsed and filtered to measure the absolute abundance of every unique TCRbeta CDR3 rearrangement. Productive Simpson clonality was computed per sample as the square root of Simpson's diversity index over productive rearrangements. TCRdb provides this immuneACCESS table in a form limited to in-frame rearrangements. Some clones are lacking; in checked studies, under half of them reflect an unresolved V gene, and why the rest are absent is not known. V, J and clone size reflect that table, while D and trimming were determined from the DNA. In this sample the table shows about 37,000 clones, roughly 90% of which occur a single time. Roughly 6.2% of the sample is in the top ten clones.

The collaborating institutions used their own protocols to collect whole blood in K2EDTA tubes. For TCRbeta analysis, collaborator samples were shipped as frozen whole blood, as isolated PBMCs, or as DNA extracted from either sample type. The sequencing input was peripheral blood. This receptor was identified in a human donor in a cohort sampled during active COVID-19.

The CDR3 protein is CASRGQGANYGYTF. The DNA sequence is as follows: TGCGCCAGCAGAGGACAGGGGGCGAACTATGGCTACACCTTC. The sequence links TRBV5-1 to TRBJ1-2, and 11 bases in between align with TRBD1. As encoded in the germline V gene, CDR1 is SGHRS while CDR2 is YFSETQ. The junction shows trimming of 5 bases on V and 2 bases on J, and the gene matches do not reach 2 bases of it. From cysteine to phenylalanine, the CDR3 is 14 amino acids long. Only CDR3 DNA is held: 42 bases, read in frame from base 1.